These 22 T cell receptor beta chains came from one sample sequenced in a study of blood T cell repertoires in COVID-19. Method: immunoSEQ multiplex PCR; TCRdb's copy keeps in-frame clones and lacks some. The repertoire includes about 260,000 clones, around 90% of them detected once, and 2% to 3% sits in the top ten. The sequencing sample was made of peripheral blood. These receptors originate from a person aged 18 to 30 with COVID-19, enrolled during active disease.

This sequence joins TRBV30 and TRBJ2-1, with 10 nucleotides matching TRBD2. CDR1 and CDR2 (germline): GTSNPN, SVGIG (reference sequence). This CDR3 comprises 12 residues. Unmatched junction bases numbered 6, after V lost 8 bases and J lost 8 bases. The CDR3 is CAGRLAGYEQFF. Written as DNA, the CDR3 is TGTGCCGGCCGACTAGCGGGCTATGAGCAGTTCTTC.

CDR3 nucleotide sequence: TGTGCCAGCAGTACCTCGACAGGGGCTCGGTCTGGCTACACCTTC. Translating it yields CASSTSTGARSGYTF. V usage is TRBV28 and J usage is TRBJ1-2; 8 positions agree with TRBD1. The CDR3 has 15 residues. In germline, CDR1 is MDHEN, CDR2 SYDVKM. Trimming cost V 5 bases and J 7 bases; bases outside gene matches: 12.

This chain uses TRBV5-4 with TRBJ2-7, with 10 bases matching TRBD2. Per the germline V gene, CDR1 is SGHNT and CDR2 is YYREEE (reference sequence). The CDR3 is 17 amino acids. V gave up 2 bases and J gave up 3 bases; unmatched junction bases: 11. Written as DNA, the CDR3 is TGTGCCAGCAGCTTTGGGGGAGCTAGCGGGAGCCTCTACGAGCAGTACTTC. This translates into CASSFGGASGSLYEQYF.

The chain combines TRBV18 with TRBJ2-5, with D uncertain. This CDR3 region has 12 residues. Germline CDR1 reads KGHSH; CDR2 reads LQKENI. With 0 bases removed from V and 4 bases from J, the gap between germline ends came to 3 bases. CDR3 nucleotide sequence: TGTGCCAGCTCACCACCTCGAGAGACCCAGTACTTC. This gives the protein CASSPPRETQYF. The full variable domain, rest sourced from reference TRBV18 and TRBJ2-5, is NAGVMQNPRHLVRRRGQEARLRCSPMKGHSHVYWYRQLPEEGLKFMVYLQKENIIDESGMPKERFSAEFPKEGPSILRIQQVVRGDSAAYFCASSPPRETQYFGPGTRLLVL.

The chain employs TRBV27 and TRBJ2-7, with 7 nucleotides matching TRBD2. Germline CDR1 MNHEY, CDR2 SMNVEV (reference sequence). V gave up 3 bases and J gave up 4 bases; unmatched junction bases: 3. The CDR3 extends over 13 amino acids. CDR3 bases: TGTGCCAGCAGTTTGGGGACTACTTACGAGCAGTACTTC. It codes for CASSLGTTYEQYF.

The chain's CDR3 is CASGTGEYTEAFF. In DNA, the CDR3 is TGTGCCAGCGGGACAGGGGAATATACTGAAGCTTTCTTT. The V gene is TRBV6-5, the J gene TRBJ1-1, with 10 bases aligning to TRBD1. This CDR3 comprises 13 residues. Germline V gives CDR1 MNHEY, CDR2 SVGAGI. The V segment lost 8 bases and the J segment 5 bases; nucleotides outside the gene matches: 5.

This chain connects TRBV9 to TRBJ2-2; TRBD2 matches 13 bases. The germline CDR1 and CDR2 sequences are SGDLS and YYNGEE. This CDR3 region has 17 residues. The V gene end was trimmed by 0 bases and the J gene end by 7 bases; junction bases not matched to a gene: 6. The CDR3 loop is CASSVEGLAGLGGELFF. The CDR3, as DNA: TGTGCCAGCAGCGTAGAGGGACTAGCGGGATTAGGCGGGGAGCTGTTTTTT.

This chain connects TRBV4-1 to TRBJ2-7, with TRBD2 matching 12 bases. This CDR3 comprises 16 residues. The germline V gene has CDR1 MGHRA and CDR2 YSYEKL. Germline trimming cut 4 bases from V and 2 bases from J; bases unmatched to any gene: 6. CDR3 bases: TGCGCCAGCAGCCCATATGGACTAGCGGGGACCTACGAGCAGTACTTC. Its translation: CASSPYGLAGTYEQYF.

This clone was counted many times. The chain links TRBV2 to TRBJ1-5, with a weak D call TRBD1 (6 bases). The CDR3 covers 14 residues. V shed 7 bases and J shed 7 bases, with 17 bases lying between them. Germline assignment: CDR1 SNHLY and CDR2 FYNNEI. The CDR3, as DNA: TGTGCCAGCAAAGAAGGGACAATCGGGCAGCCCCAGCATTTT. It yields the protein CASKEGTIGQPQHF.

The chain is built from TRBV29-1 and TRBJ2-7; 8 bases are a match to TRBD2. The germline gives CDR1 SQVTM, CDR2 ANQGSEA. Trimming cost V 3 bases and J 2 bases; bases outside gene matches: 3. CDR3 size: 13 residues. CDR3 sequence reads: CSVEDSGAYEQYF. As DNA, the CDR3 is TGCAGCGTTGAGGATAGCGGGGCCTACGAGCAGTACTTC.

The chain links TRBV19 to TRBJ2-2; D remains ambiguous. The CDR3 extends over 12 amino acids. Deletions cut 3 bases from V and 5 bases from J, with 4 bases between. Per germline, CDR1 LNHDA and CDR2 SQIVND (reference sequence). DNA of the CDR3: TGTGCCAGTAGTATCCGGACCGGGGAGCTGTTTTTT. Protein product: CASSIRTGELFF. Full variable domain (outside the CDR3, taken from reference TRBV19 and TRBJ2-2): DGGITQSPKYLFRKEGQNVTLSCEQNLNHDAMYWYRQDPGQGLRLIYYSQIVNDFQKGDIAEGYSVSREKKESFPLTVTSAQKNPTAFYLCASSIRTGELFFGEGSRLTVL.

Here the CDR3 reads CASSIGTGGGTEAFF. In DNA form, the CDR3 reads TGTGCCAGTAGTATTGGGACGGGTGGGGGGACTGAAGCTTTCTTT. This rearrangement joins TRBV19 to TRBJ1-1; perhaps TRBD1 as D (5 bases). CDR3 size: 15 residues. Trimming shortened V by 3 bases and J by 5 bases, and 16 bases separated the two germline ends. Germline CDR1 is LNHDA and CDR2 is SQIVND (reference sequence). The full variable domain, with the rest looked up from reference TRBV19 and TRBJ1-1, is DGGITQSPKYLFRKEGQNVTLSCEQNLNHDAMYWYRQDPGQGLRLIYYSQIVNDFQKGDIAEGYSVSREKKESFPLTVTSAQKNPTAFYLCASSIGTGGGTEAFFGQGTRLTVV.

This clone came up once. The rearrangement uses TRBV10-2 and TRBJ2-7, with 9 bases aligning to TRBD2. Germline loops: CDR1 WSHSY, CDR2 SAAADI. The CDR3 extends over 14 amino acids. Trimming cost V 5 bases and J 3 bases; bases outside gene matches: 5. CDR3 nucleotide sequence: TGCGCCAGCAGTCAGACTAGCGGTATCTACGAGCAGTACTTC. It translates to CASSQTSGIYEQYF.

V usage is TRBV19 and J usage is TRBJ1-4; D not certain. Germline assignment: CDR1 LNHDA and CDR2 SQIVND (reference sequence). V lost 3 bases and J 8 bases, leaving 16 bases between the germline ends. The CDR3 has 15 amino acids. This CDR3 reads CASSIGIGFREKLFF. The CDR3 nucleotides are TGTGCCAGTAGTATCGGGATTGGTTTTCGGGAAAAACTGTTTTTT.

This clone was counted only a few times. The rearrangement joins TRBV2 to TRBJ1-2, with D unclear. The V and J ends lost 3 bases and 4 bases respectively, with 15 bases between them. The CDR3 sequence is 15 residues long. Germline CDR1 SNHLY, CDR2 FYNNEI. CDR3 sequence reads: CASSDDFLGGYGYTF. The DNA for the CDR3 is TGTGCCAGCAGTGACGACTTTCTGGGAGGCTATGGCTACACCTTC.

The rearrangement uses TRBV5-1 and TRBJ2-5; D is ambiguous. Trimming left V 7 bases short and J 5 bases short, with 15 bases between. CDR3 length: 13 residues. The germline gives CDR1 SGHRS, CDR2 YFSETQ. CDR3 region: CASHQGPGETQYF. For the CDR3, the DNA is TGCGCCAGCCATCAAGGTCCCGGGGAGACCCAGTACTTC.

The rearrangement joins TRBV5-6 to TRBJ2-1; 7 bases line up with TRBD2. Germline-derived CDR1 and CDR2 are SGHDT and YYEEEE. Germline trimming cut 5 bases from V and 9 bases from J; bases unmatched to any gene: 14. This CDR3 is built from 15 residues. CDR3 in DNA: TGTGCCAGCAGTCTCGTCCAGCGGGGCGGTGGTGAGCAGTTCTTC. Translation gives CASSLVQRGGGEQFF. The whole variable domain, filled in from reference TRBV5-6 and TRBJ2-1, reads DAGVTQSPTHLIKTRGQQVTLRCSPKSGHDTVSWYQQALGQGPQFIFQYYEEEERQRGNFPDRFSGHQFPNYSSELNVNALLLGDSALYLCASSLVQRGGGEQFFGPGTRLTVL.

This chain joins TRBV24-1 and TRBJ2-2; possible D gene TRBD1, 6 bases. The germline V gene encodes CDR1 KGHDR and CDR2 SFDVKD. Trimming removed 11 bases from V and 2 bases from J, with 11 bases in between. The CDR3 loop spans 13 amino acids. The CDR3 reads CAMEDSNTGELFF. For the CDR3, the DNA is TGTGCCATGGAGGACAGTAACACCGGGGAGCTGTTTTTT.

The chain recombines TRBV7-2 with TRBJ1-3, with 7 nucleotides matching TRBD1. Germline CDR1 and CDR2: SGHTA and FQGNSA. CDR3 length equals 14 residues. J lost 4 bases, V lost 3 bases, and 3 bases had no gene match. The CDR3 nucleotides are TGTGCCAGCAGCTTGACAGGGCCAGGAAACACCATATATTTT. Translated, it gives CASSLTGPGNTIYF.

This clone was seen only once. The genes are TRBV10-1 and TRBJ2-3; TRBD2 is a possible D gene (5 bases). V gave up 0 bases and J gave up 1 base, with 8 bases separating them. Germline V gene data show CDR1 as WNHNN and CDR2 as SYGVQD (reference sequence). The CDR3 has 15 residues. The CDR3 here is CASSESGAGTDTQYF. The CDR3 nucleotides are TGCGCCAGCAGTGAGTCGGGAGCTGGCACAGATACGCAGTATTTT.

V gene TRBV10-1 combines with J gene TRBJ2-2; 10 nucleotides line up with TRBD2. The germline CDR1 and CDR2 sequences are WNHNN and SYGVQD (reference sequence). V was clipped by 4 bases and J by 1 base; unmatched bases: 0. This CDR3 is built from 15 residues. CDR3 DNA sequence: TGCGCCAGCAGTGGGACTAGCGGGAACACCGGGGAGCTGTTTTTT. This sequence encodes CASSGTSGNTGELFF.

The genes are TRBV9 and TRBJ1-5; D unresolved. The V and J ends lost 3 bases and 6 bases respectively, with 16 bases between them. From germline, CDR1 is SGDLS and CDR2 YYNGEE. This CDR3 is 15 amino acids long. The CDR3 here is CASSGGGGGGQPQHF. The CDR3 DNA sequence: TGTGCCAGCAGCGGGGGAGGAGGAGGAGGTCAGCCCCAGCATTTT.